These 16 T cell receptor beta chains were sequenced from one sample in a study of tissue T cells after allogeneic stem cell transplantation. Measured with immunoSEQ multiplex PCR; TCRdb has only the in-frame clones, and not every one. The sample lists around 660 clones; about 50% were seen once. The specimen was duodenal tissue, collected at autopsy. The source is a female patient aged 35 to 75 with steroid-refractory graft-versus-host disease after an allogeneic stem cell transplant. Some T cells may be provided by the graft donor.

The chain employs TRBV30 and TRBJ1-4; D is possibly TRBD1 (5 bases). CDR3 length equals 14 residues. CDR1 and CDR2 (germline): GTSNPN, SVGIG (reference sequence). V lost 0 bases and J 5 bases, leaving 10 bases between the germline ends. CDR3 protein: CAWSVGDLNEKLFF. The CDR3 DNA is TGTGCCTGGAGTGTAGGGGACCTCAATGAAAAACTGTTTTTT.

By sample fraction, this clone is large. For the CDR3, the DNA is TGCGCCAGCAGCTTAGTCCCCTTCCCGACAGATACGCAGTATTTT. It is translated as CASSLVPFPTDTQYF. V usage is TRBV5-1 and J usage is TRBJ2-3; D call uncertain. Germline-derived CDR1 and CDR2 are SGHRS and YFSETQ. The CDR3 sequence is 15 residues long. Trimming took off 2 bases at V and 3 bases at J, with 13 bases between the two ends.

This clone was seen a few times. This chain connects TRBV10-3 to TRBJ2-5, with 13 positions matching TRBD2. J lost 5 bases, V lost 10 bases, and 4 bases had no gene match. The germline V gene has CDR1 ENHRY and CDR2 SYGVKD. CDR3 length: 13 residues. The CDR3 sequence is CATRLAGGETQYF. For the CDR3, the DNA is TGTGCCACACGACTAGCGGGAGGTGAGACCCAGTACTTC.

The rearrangement uses TRBV5-1 and TRBJ2-1; tentatively, D is TRBD1 (5 bases). V dropped 8 bases and J dropped 8 bases, with 20 bases sitting between them. Germline values: CDR1 SGHRS, CDR2 YFSETQ. The CDR3 extends over 14 amino acids. In DNA form, the CDR3 reads TGCGCCAGTAACAGGCTATCCTCTCTGGATGAGCAGTTCTTC. As protein: CASNRLSSLDEQFF.

The V gene is TRBV7-9, the J gene TRBJ2-7; possible D gene TRBD1, 7 bases. This CDR3 has 16 residues. In germline, CDR1 is SEHNR, CDR2 FQNEAQ (reference sequence). Trimming left V 4 bases short and J 0 bases short, with 16 bases between. This CDR3 reads CASSSPGGGFSYEQYF. CDR3 DNA: TGTGCCAGCAGCTCCCCAGGAGGGGGCTTCTCCTACGAGCAGTACTTC.

The chain links TRBV4-2 to TRBJ2-3; D gene ambiguous. The V gene lost 1 base and the J gene lost 2 bases, with 7 bases spanning the gap. In germline, CDR1 is LGHNA, CDR2 YNFKEQ. CDR3 length equals 14 residues. The CDR3 nucleotides read TGTGCCAGCAGCCAAGGGCCATCCACAGATACGCAGTATTTT. It is translated as CASSQGPSTDTQYF.

The rearrangement joins TRBV7-8 to TRBJ2-1, with D tentatively TRBD2 (6 bases). The CDR3 runs 18 residues. CDR1 and CDR2 from the germline V gene are SGHVS and FQNEAQ. V dropped 3 bases and J dropped 0 bases, with 18 bases sitting between them. Written as DNA, the CDR3 is TGTGCCAGCAGCTTTGACCCCCGGGACTTTAGCTCCTACAATGAGCAGTTCTTC. This sequence encodes CASSFDPRDFSSYNEQFF.

CDR3: CASSSGLGSYNEQFF. For the CDR3, the DNA is TGTGCCAGCTCATCTGGATTGGGCTCCTACAATGAGCAGTTCTTC. The V and J genes are TRBV18 and TRBJ2-1; D is unclear. Germline loops: CDR1 KGHSH, CDR2 LQKENI. The CDR3 has 15 residues. Trimming shortened V by 5 bases and J by 0 bases, and 11 bases separated the two germline ends.

Relative to its sample, this clone is large. The gene calls are TRBV7-2 and TRBJ2-5; D not resolved. The V end was cut by 5 bases, the J end by 6 bases, with 7 bases between. CDR1 is SGHTA, CDR2 FQGNSA, per germline. The CDR3 runs to 11 residues. The DNA for the CDR3 is TGTGCCAGCAGCGTATTAAAGACCCAGTACTTC. This codes for CASSVLKTQYF.

This sequence joins TRBV5-1 and TRBJ1-3; 7 bases are a match to TRBD1. J gave up 7 bases and V 0 bases, and 4 bases lay outside the gene matches. In germline, CDR1 is SGHRS, CDR2 YFSETQ. CDR3 length equals 14 residues. The CDR3 protein is CASSLGGGRNTIYF. CDR3 DNA: TGCGCCAGCAGCTTGGGAGGGGGCAGGAACACCATATATTTT.

This clone was detected only a few times. CDR3 amino acids: CAISGTGGLTDTQYF. CDR3 sequence (DNA): TGTGCCATCAGTGGAACAGGGGGTTTGACAGATACGCAGTATTTT. The V and J genes are TRBV10-3 and TRBJ2-3; 8 bases are a match to TRBD1. Germline CDR1 is ENHRY and CDR2 is SYGVKD. There are 15 residues in the CDR3. After removal of 4 bases from V and 3 bases from J, the junction contained 6 bases not matched to a gene.

The chain links TRBV19 to TRBJ2-5, with a tentative D call TRBD1 (5 bases). V was trimmed by 0 bases and J by 6 bases, leaving 20 bases between them. From germline, CDR1 is LNHDA and CDR2 SQIVND (reference sequence). The CDR3 has 17 residues. CDR3 sequence reads: CASSIDFPGPYLKTQYF. CDR3 in DNA: TGTGCCAGTAGTATAGATTTTCCAGGGCCATATTTGAAGACCCAGTACTTC.

The V gene is TRBV4-1, the J gene TRBJ1-3; D is uncertain. The CDR3 is 15 residues long. Trimming pared 5 bases from V and 3 bases from J, leaving 14 bases between. The germline V gene encodes CDR1 MGHRA and CDR2 YSYEKL. The CDR3 loop reads CASSSQSMRGNTIYF. In DNA form, the CDR3 reads TGCGCCAGCAGCTCCCAGTCGATGCGTGGAAACACCATATATTTT.

To note about this clone: At one of its ends the junction is not consistent with the germline gene, which may arise from a read error. The chain has TRBV7-7 and TRBJ2-1; no clear D gene. The CDR3 has 14 residues. CDR1 and CDR2 from the germline V gene are SSHAT and FNYEAQ (reference sequence). CDR3: CASSLADLGDEQFF. The CDR3 DNA follows: TGTGCTAGCAGCTTAGCAGACCTGGGTGATGAGCAGTTCTTC.

This clone has more than one count but fewer than ten. The V and J genes are TRBV18 and TRBJ1-2, with D possibly being TRBD1 (5 bases). Germline CDR1 is KGHSH and CDR2 is LQKENI. V was pared by 1 base and J by 8 bases, with 11 bases between. The CDR3 runs 13 residues. The CDR3 region has the DNA TGTGCCAGCTCACCACGACGGGGACGGGGCTACACCTTC. Its protein product is CASSPRRGRGYTF.

The gene calls are TRBV5-1 and TRBJ1-3; D possibly corresponds to TRBD1 (6 bases). This CDR3 region has 15 residues. Germline assignment: CDR1 SGHRS and CDR2 YFSETQ. Trimming took off 1 base at V and 4 bases at J, with 12 bases between the two ends. The CDR3 DNA reads TGCGCCAGCAGCTTGACGGCAGGGGTAGGAAACACCATATATTTT. This codes for CASSLTAGVGNTIYF.